The 27 T cell receptor beta chains in this list originate from one sample, sequenced in a study of T cell changes during pregnancy in multiple sclerosis. Method: immunoSEQ multiplex PCR; TCRdb's copy keeps in-frame clones and lacks some. The sample shows about 23,000 clones, about 88% of them seen only once. The sample here was CD4+ T cells from peripheral blood mononuclear cells, taken in the first trimester of pregnancy. These receptors were obtained from a female donor in good health, enrolled as a control in a pregnancy study.

The table lists this clone with a count of one. The chain joins TRBV7-3 to TRBJ2-3; 11 bases line up with TRBD2. The J segment lost 4 bases and the V segment lost 6 bases, leaving 3 bases of the junction unmatched. This CDR3 region has 14 residues. Germline assignment: CDR1 SGHTA and CDR2 FQGTGA. The CDR3 DNA reads TGTGCCAGCAGTTTAGCGGGAGGGGCAGATACGCAGTATTTT. It yields the protein CASSLAGGADTQYF.

V gene TRBV6-5 combines with J gene TRBJ1-1, with D maybe TRBD1 (6 bases). This CDR3 contains 14 residues. Trimming shortened V by 7 bases and J by 2 bases, and 14 bases separated the two germline ends. Germline CDR1 reads MNHEY; CDR2 reads SVGAGI. Written as DNA, the CDR3 is TGTGCCAGCACCGAGGCCGGGACAAACACTGAAGCTTTCTTT. It specifies CASTEAGTNTEAFF.

The chain couples TRBV6-1 to TRBJ2-3; D is perhaps TRBD1 (6 bases). V was pared by 2 bases and J by 3 bases, with 12 bases between. CDR3 length equals 15 residues. Germline values: CDR1 MNHNS, CDR2 SASEGT. The CDR3 here is CASSELGGTTDTQYF. CDR3 nucleotide sequence: TGTGCCAGCAGTGAATTAGGGGGAACTACAGATACGCAGTATTTT.

The rearrangement links TRBV7-2 to TRBJ2-1, with 12 bases fitting TRBD2. The CDR3 is 17 amino acids. Germline assignment: CDR1 SGHTA and CDR2 FQGNSA. J gave up 4 bases and V 2 bases, and 6 bases lay outside the gene matches. CDR3 nucleotides: TGTGCCAGCAGCTTAAAGACTAGCGGGAGCCAATACAATGAGCAGTTCTTC. It encodes CASSLKTSGSQYNEQFF.

This chain links TRBV30 with TRBJ2-5, with 8 bases matching TRBD2. The germline CDR1 and CDR2 sequences are GTSNPN and SVGIG (reference sequence). V lost 2 bases to trimming and J lost 5 bases; unmatched junction nucleotides: 4. This CDR3 contains 13 residues. CDR3 sequence reads: CAWSSGRGETQYF. CDR3 bases: TGTGCCTGGAGTAGCGGGAGAGGGGAGACCCAGTACTTC. The full variable domain, completed using reference TRBV30 and TRBJ2-5, is SQTIHQWPATLVQPVGSPLSLECTVEGTSNPNLYWYRQAAGRGLQLLFYSVGIGQISSEVPQNLSASRPQDRQFILSSKKLLLSDSGFYLCAWSSGRGETQYFGPGTRLLVL.

The chain combines TRBV30 with TRBJ1-2; 7 bases are a match to TRBD1. V gave up 4 bases and J gave up 8 bases; unmatched junction bases: 10. The CDR3 has 13 amino acids. Germline assignment: CDR1 GTSNPN and CDR2 SVGIG (reference sequence). The CDR3 DNA is TGTGCCTGGACCAAACAGGGGATCGGGGGCTACACCTTC. Translated, it gives CAWTKQGIGGYTF.

The gene calls are TRBV6-1 and TRBJ1-5; 12 bases map to TRBD1. With 11 bases clipped from V and 6 bases from J, the junction kept 5 bases outside the gene matches. The CDR3 length is 13 residues. Looked up from germline, CDR1 is MNHNS and CDR2 is SASEGT. CDR3 sequence (DNA): TGTGCCGTACGGGACAGGGGGCTTCAGCCCCAGCATTTT. Encoded protein: CAVRDRGLQPQHF.

This sequence joins TRBV2 and TRBJ2-5; the match to TRBD1 covers 8 bases. Germline CDR1 reads SNHLY; CDR2 reads FYNNEI. The CDR3 consists of 14 residues. Trimming cost V 4 bases and J 2 bases; bases outside gene matches: 3. The CDR3 sequence is CASSGRTGQETQYF. CDR3 nucleotide sequence: TGTGCCAGCAGTGGCCGGACAGGGCAAGAGACCCAGTACTTC.

This clone was found once. The chain joins TRBV25-1 to TRBJ1-6; D possibly corresponds to TRBD1 (6 bases). This CDR3 has 14 residues. The V and J ends lost 8 bases and 1 base respectively, with 9 bases between them. Germline-derived CDR1 and CDR2 are MGHDK and SYGVNS. Written as DNA, the CDR3 is TGTGCCAGCGTACAGGGTTCCTATAATTCACCCCTCCACTTT. Translation gives CASVQGSYNSPLHF.

V usage is TRBV30 and J usage is TRBJ2-1; TRBD1 matches 7 bases. V was clipped by 4 bases and J by 4 bases; unmatched bases: 1. Germline values: CDR1 GTSNPN, CDR2 SVGIG (reference sequence). The CDR3 runs 12 residues. The CDR3 DNA reads as TGTGCCTGGATGGGACAGTACAATGAGCAGTTCTTC. This sequence encodes CAWMGQYNEQFF.

The gene calls are TRBV7-3 and TRBJ1-3, with D tentatively TRBD1 (6 bases). The germline V gene has CDR1 SGHTA and CDR2 FQGTGA. The CDR3 is 14 residues long. Trimming shortened V by 5 bases and J by 4 bases, and 12 bases separated the two germline ends. The chain's CDR3 is CASSVGGEGNTIYF. The CDR3 coding sequence is TGTGCCAGCAGCGTAGGGGGGGAAGGAAACACCATATATTTT.

The chain links TRBV6-5 to TRBJ1-1, with D perhaps matching TRBD1 (5 bases). In germline, CDR1 is MNHEY, CDR2 SVGAGI. V shed 7 bases and J shed 12 bases, with 18 bases lying between them. CDR3 length equals 12 residues. As DNA, the CDR3 is TGTGCCAGCACCAGGGACGGGGGGGAAACTTTCTTT. Translation: CASTRDGGETFF.

The J gene is TRBJ1-1, the V gene TRBV6-5, with 7 bases fitting TRBD1. CDR1 is MNHEY and CDR2 is SVGAGI in the germline V gene. V lost 2 bases to trimming and J lost 5 bases; unmatched junction nucleotides: 8. The CDR3 extends over 15 amino acids. In DNA form, the CDR3 reads TGTGCCAGCAGTTACCTTCAGGGGGGTCGAACTGAAGCTTTCTTT. This translates into CASSYLQGGRTEAFF.

This clone has only one observation. The chain is built from TRBV29-1 and TRBJ2-5, with 8 bases that match TRBD2. The CDR3 loop spans 13 amino acids. The V gene's germline CDR1 is SQVTM and CDR2 ANQGSEA. Trimming removed 7 bases from V and 3 bases from J; junction bases left unmatched: 7. CDR3 region: CSAGGGLKETQYF. The CDR3 coding sequence is TGCAGCGCCGGCGGGGGGCTGAAAGAGACCCAGTACTTC.

The J gene is TRBJ2-2, the V gene TRBV19, with TRBD2 identical over 11 bases. CDR1 LNHDA and CDR2 SQIVND come from the germline V gene (reference sequence). The CDR3 is 16 amino acids. V trimming: 6 bases; J trimming: 5 bases; junction bases outside the gene matches: 8. The CDR3, as DNA: TGTGCCAGTAGCTCAATCGGGACTAGCGGAACCGGGGAGCTGTTTTTT. Translating it yields CASSSIGTSGTGELFF.

The chain uses TRBV28 and TRBJ1-2; 11 bases agree with TRBD1. CDR3 length: 14 amino acids. The J segment lost 9 bases and the V segment lost 3 bases, leaving 6 bases of the junction unmatched. CDR1 and CDR2 (germline): MDHEN, SYDVKM. CDR3 in amino acids: CASSFLGQGARYTF. The CDR3 coding sequence is TGTGCCAGCAGTTTTCTAGGACAGGGGGCTCGCTACACCTTC.

This chain links TRBV5-1 with TRBJ2-2, with D unresolved. In germline, CDR1 is SGHRS, CDR2 YFSETQ. The CDR3 covers 13 residues. Trimming left V 0 bases short and J 5 bases short, with 5 bases between. CDR3 residues: CASSLVQTGELFF. For the CDR3, the DNA is TGCGCCAGCAGCTTGGTACAGACCGGGGAGCTGTTTTTT.

J is TRBJ1-2 and V is TRBV6-1; D is perhaps TRBD1 (6 bases). In germline, CDR1 is MNHNS, CDR2 SASEGT. Trimming took off 4 bases at V and 8 bases at J, with 20 bases between the two ends. This CDR3 region has 15 residues. The CDR3 region has the DNA TGTGCCAGCAGTGGATCGACAGGACCCCTCTCCGGCTACACCTTC. As protein: CASSGSTGPLSGYTF.

CDR3 amino acids: CASSYSGRGYNEQFF. The CDR3 coding sequence is TGTGCCAGCAGTTACAGCGGGAGAGGGTACAATGAGCAGTTCTTC. The rearrangement uses TRBV27 and TRBJ2-1, with 8 bases that match TRBD2. Trimming cost V 4 bases and J 4 bases; bases outside gene matches: 6. CDR1 is MNHEY, CDR2 SMNVEV, per germline (reference sequence). CDR3 length: 15 residues.

This chain links TRBV14 with TRBJ1-1; tentatively, D is TRBD1 (6 bases). Germline CDR1 reads SGHDN; CDR2 reads FVKESK. V was cut by 4 bases and J by 7 bases, with 13 bases left in between. The length of the CDR3 is 13 residues. DNA of the CDR3: TGTGCCAGCAGCCCCCATGGGACACTTGAAGCTTTCTTT. Translating it yields CASSPHGTLEAFF.

This clone showed up just a few times. V gene TRBV28 combines with J gene TRBJ2-3; a possible D gene is TRBD2 (5 bases). This CDR3 has 15 residues. V lost 5 bases and J 4 bases, leaving 16 bases between the germline ends. The V gene's germline CDR1 is MDHEN and CDR2 SYDVKM. The CDR3 loop is CASSPLFSAPDTQYF. In DNA form, the CDR3 reads TGTGCCAGCAGTCCCCTATTTAGCGCCCCAGATACGCAGTATTTT.

The chain employs TRBV11-2 and TRBJ2-2; 10 bases match TRBD2. Germline V CDR1 and CDR2: SGHAT, FQNNGV. This CDR3 is 18 amino acids long. V gave up 0 bases and J gave up 1 base; unmatched junction bases: 5. DNA of the CDR3: TGTGCCAGCAGCTTAGATCGAGTAGCGGGAGGGAACACCGGGGAGCTGTTTTTT. Its translation: CASSLDRVAGGNTGELFF.

The gene calls are TRBV4-2 and TRBJ2-5, with a tentative D call TRBD1 (6 bases). This CDR3 is built from 14 residues. CDR1 LGHNA and CDR2 YNFKEQ come from the germline V gene. Trimming stripped 3 bases from V and 5 bases from J, with 13 bases between. The CDR3 spells CASSHPGGEETQYF. The CDR3 nucleotides are TGTGCCAGCAGCCATCCTGGGGGCGAGGAGACCCAGTACTTC.

The CDR3 here is CASSPRGVGEAFF. For the CDR3, the DNA is TGTGCCAGCAGCCCCCGGGGTGTTGGTGAAGCTTTCTTT. The rearrangement uses TRBV11-1 and TRBJ1-1; D not resolved. The CDR3 length is 13 residues. Trimming removed 5 bases at V and 7 bases at J, with 14 bases between. Germline V gene sequence: CDR1 SGHAT, CDR2 FQDESV (reference sequence).

This chain uses TRBV30 with TRBJ1-3, with a weak D call TRBD1 (6 bases). Germline V gene sequence: CDR1 GTSNPN, CDR2 SVGIG (reference sequence). The CDR3 has 15 amino acids. V was trimmed by 4 bases and J by 7 bases, leaving 20 bases between them. The CDR3 region has the DNA TGTGCCTGGACTCAACAGGGCGGCCCGTCTAACACCATATATTTT. Its protein is CAWTQQGGPSNTIYF.

This chain uses TRBV2 with TRBJ2-5, with TRBD1 matching over 9 bases. Germline trimming cut 4 bases from V and 2 bases from J; bases unmatched to any gene: 8. From germline, CDR1 is SNHLY and CDR2 FYNNEI. This CDR3 is 16 amino acids long. The chain's CDR3 is CASSAPPGQGQETQYF. DNA of the CDR3: TGTGCCAGCAGTGCACCACCGGGACAGGGTCAAGAGACCCAGTACTTC.

V usage is TRBV5-5 and J usage is TRBJ2-7; 10 bases agree with TRBD2. V shed 0 bases, J shed 3 bases, and the junction held 3 bases outside the gene matches. The CDR3 consists of 15 residues. Germline V gene data show CDR1 as SGHKS and CDR2 as YYEKEE (reference sequence). CDR3 in DNA: TGTGCCAGCAGCTTGGCCGCTAGCGGGGGCTACGAGCAGTACTTC. Protein sequence: CASSLAASGGYEQYF.